This T cell receptor (beta chain) is from a study of blood T cell repertoires in COVID-19. Study-level background: There were acute and convalescent COVID-19 samples, and they came from the United States, Italy and Spain. The cDNA or gDNA used as material had been derived from T cells, B-cell-depleted T cells, or PBMCs.

Trimming shortened V by 8 bases and J by 9 bases, and 23 bases separated the two germline ends. The CDR3 contains 15 residues. The germline V gene has CDR1 LNHNV and CDR2 YYDKDF (reference sequence). This clone was seen only once. Original methodology: Reference gene primer amplification gave estimated nucleated cell counts. Produced via immunoSEQ multiplex PCR; TCRdb's table is partial and in-frame only. V and J calls and clone size are copied from that table; D and trimming were computed from the DNA. The sample carries roughly 230,000 clones, around 82% recorded once. J is TRBJ2-1 and V is TRBV15; possibly TRBD2 for D (5 bases). This sequence was found in a man over 45 with active or convalescent COVID-19. Specimen: peripheral blood. CDR3 in amino acids: CATRTLGYSVGEQFF. For the CDR3, the DNA is TGTGCCACCCGGACTTTGGGGTACTCGGTTGGTGAGCAGTTCTTC.